Below are 3 T cell receptor beta chains sequenced from a single sample in a study of regulatory T cells in long-lasting Graves disease. Sequencing libraries for TCR beta were prepared with iRepertoire HTBI primers and Arm-PCR of CDR3 regions. TCRdb called the multiplex PCR reads again in MiXCR, with one record for every CDR3 protein. The sample lists around 460,000 distinct CDR3 sequences, around 15% seen once, with approximately 17% in the top ten. The time point denotes: newly diagnosed GD, antithyroid drugs for less than 3 months. From PBMCs, RNA was extracted and then used to make the TCR library. This same sample was also part of a study on T cells in Graves' hyperthyroidism and ophthalmopathy.

Source: peripheral blood mononuclear cells (PBMCs), taken at new diagnosis, from a patient treated with antithyroid drugs. These receptors were collected from a woman between 50 and 59 years old with Graves disease.

This chain connects TRBV6-4 to TRBJ2-1; 7 bases align to TRBD2. Per the germline V gene, CDR1 is MRHNA and CDR2 is SNTAGT. Germline trimming cut 4 bases from V and 2 bases from J; bases unmatched to any gene: 5. CDR3 length equals 15 residues. The chain's CDR3 is CASSGGGSPYNEQFF. The CDR3 DNA sequence: TGTGCCAGCAGTGGAGGCGGGAGTCCCTACAATGAGCAGTTCTTC.

This clonotype was seen a handful of times. The chain joins TRBV27 to TRBJ1-5, with D unclear. The germline V and J ends were trimmed by 2 bases and 0 bases, with 8 bases remaining between them. CDR1 and CDR2 (germline): MNHEY, SMNVEV (reference sequence). The CDR3 length is 15 residues. The CDR3 coding sequence is TGTGCCAGCAGTTTAATAAGTGGTAGCAATCAGCCCCAGCATTTT. Translation gives CASSLISGSNQPQHF.

The CDR3 sequence: CASNHTLGYNEQFF. The CDR3, as DNA: TGTGCCAGTAATCACACCCTGGGGTACAATGAGCAGTTCTTC. The chain combines TRBV19 with TRBJ2-1; D is uncertain. With 7 bases removed from V and 4 bases from J, the gap between germline ends came to 14 bases. CDR1 and CDR2 (germline): LNHDA, SQIVND (reference sequence). The CDR3 extends over 14 amino acids.